Each of the 28 T cell receptor beta chains below was sequenced from the same sample in a study of OX40 agonist ivuxolimab in advanced cancers. Assay: immunoSEQ multiplex PCR; the TCRdb copy retains only in-frame clones and omits some. Among approximately 80,000 clones, under 95% were seen once, and the ten largest hold approximately 0.41%. The material sequenced was CD4+ or CD8+ T cells sorted from blood, taken in a trial of the OX40 agonist ivuxolimab. These TCRs come from an adult with an advanced solid tumor such as melanoma, head and neck, liver or kidney cancer.

The V and J genes are TRBV19 and TRBJ2-7; the D gene could be TRBD1 or TRBD2 (5 bases each). The CDR3 is made up of 14 amino acids. V was trimmed by 3 bases and J by 3 bases, leaving 12 bases between them. The germline V gene encodes CDR1 LNHDA and CDR2 SQIVND (reference sequence). In DNA, the CDR3 is TGTGCCAGTAGTATTTGGGGGTCAGACTACGAGCAGTACTTC. Translation: CASSIWGSDYEQYF.

This clone is a singleton in its sample. V usage is TRBV18 and J usage is TRBJ1-5; 8 nucleotides match TRBD1. CDR1 is KGHSH, CDR2 LQKENI, per germline. Losses at the gene ends were 4 bases for V and 6 bases for J; bases not matched to a gene: 5. This CDR3 region has 14 residues. CDR3 nucleotide sequence: TGTGCCAGCTCACTACCCGGGACAGGTCAGCCCCAGCATTTT. It codes for CASSLPGTGQPQHF.

This clone was seen a single time. The V gene is TRBV11-2, the J gene TRBJ1-1; D unresolved. In germline, CDR1 is SGHAT, CDR2 FQNNGV. The CDR3 length is 14 residues. The germline V and J ends were trimmed by 3 bases and 0 bases, with 8 bases remaining between them. Here the CDR3 reads CASSFGHMNTEAFF. As DNA, the CDR3 is TGTGCCAGCAGCTTCGGCCACATGAACACTGAAGCTTTCTTT.

The V and J genes are TRBV5-1 and TRBJ2-7, with TRBD1 identical over 11 bases. The trim removed 3 bases at V and 7 bases at J, leaving 9 bases unmatched. This CDR3 has 15 residues. Germline V lookup: CDR1 SGHRS, CDR2 YFSETQ. Written as DNA, the CDR3 is TGCGCCAGCAGCTCTGGTTCCGGGACAGGGGGGGAGCAGTACTTC. As protein: CASSSGSGTGGEQYF.

The chain combines TRBV10-3 with TRBJ1-2; D remains unclear. Trimming took off 3 bases at V and 0 bases at J, with 8 bases between the two ends. The V gene's germline CDR1 is ENHRY and CDR2 SYGVKD. The CDR3 runs 14 residues. CDR3 sequence (DNA): TGTGCCATCAGTGATAGTCACTCTAACTATGGCTACACCTTC. Its protein is CAISDSHSNYGYTF.

The CDR3 DNA reads TGTGCCAGCAGCCAGGGTCCCGGGAGGGGCGAGCAGTACTTC. Translation gives CASSQGPGRGEQYF. V is TRBV7-7 and J is TRBJ2-7, with TRBD2 identical over 8 bases. Germline CDR1 and CDR2: SSHAT and FNYEAQ (reference sequence). The CDR3 consists of 14 residues. V shed 5 bases, J shed 6 bases, and the junction held 9 bases outside the gene matches. The full variable domain, completed using reference TRBV7-7 and TRBJ2-7, is GAGVSQSPRYKVTKRGQDVTLRCDPISSHATLYWYQQALGQGPEFLTYFNYEAQPDKSGLPSDRFSAERPEGSISTLTIQRTEQRDSAMYRCASSQGPGRGEQYFGPGTRLTVT.

The chain recombines TRBV30 with TRBJ2-7; TRBD1 might be the D (6 bases). The length of the CDR3 is 16 residues. Trimming pared 3 bases from V and 1 base from J, leaving 19 bases between. CDR1 is GTSNPN and CDR2 is SVGIG in the germline V gene (reference sequence). The DNA of the CDR3 is TGTGCCTGGAGCGGACCTTCTGGGACATATTCCTACGAGCAGTACTTC. The encoded protein is CAWSGPSGTYSYEQYF.

The rearrangement uses TRBV5-1 and TRBJ2-3, with 10 bases identical to TRBD2. This CDR3 comprises 17 residues. Per the germline V gene, CDR1 is SGHRS and CDR2 is YFSETQ. V was clipped by 2 bases and J by 2 bases; unmatched bases: 8. This CDR3 reads CASSFSPTSGVTDTQYF. CDR3 in DNA: TGCGCCAGCAGCTTTTCCCCCACTAGCGGGGTCACAGATACGCAGTATTTT.

The CDR3 nucleotides are TGCGCCAGCAGCTTGGGGGTTGCGGATACGCAGTATTTT. This translates into CASSLGVADTQYF. The V gene is TRBV5-1, the J gene TRBJ2-3, with D unresolved. CDR1 and CDR2 (germline): SGHRS, YFSETQ. Trimming took off 0 bases at V and 6 bases at J, with 8 bases between the two ends. This CDR3 comprises 13 residues.

The chain employs TRBV9 and TRBJ2-1; 15 bases align to TRBD2. CDR3 size: 18 residues. Germline CDR1 and CDR2: SGDLS and YYNGEE. After removal of 3 bases from V and 6 bases from J, the junction contained 10 bases not matched to a gene. CDR3 nucleotides: TGTGCCAGCAGCGCAGGACTAGCGGGGGGGCGACGTGCCAATGAGCAGTTCTTC. Translating gives CASSAGLAGGRRANEQFF.

The chain carries TRBV5-1 and TRBJ2-5; 7 bases agree with TRBD2. In germline, CDR1 is SGHRS, CDR2 YFSETQ. V lost 1 base and J lost 1; bases outside the gene matches: 4. This CDR3 has 15 residues. CDR3 coding DNA: TGCGCCAGCAGCTTGTCTAGCGGCCTCCAAGAGACCCAGTACTTC. This sequence encodes CASSLSSGLQETQYF. Combining the CDR3 with reference TRBV5-1 and TRBJ2-5 gives the whole variable domain KAGVTQTPRYLIKTRGQQVTLSCSPISGHRSVSWYQQTPGQGLQFLFEYFSETQRNKGNFPGRFSGRQFSNSRSEMNVSTLELGDSALYLCASSLSSGLQETQYFGPGTRLLVL.

The J gene is TRBJ2-7, the V gene TRBV28, with 8 bases fitting TRBD1. The CDR3 runs 15 residues. Trimming at V came to 6 bases and at J to 0 bases, leaving 7 bases not matched to a gene. Germline loops: CDR1 MDHEN, CDR2 SYDVKM. The CDR3 sequence: CASRPKTGGSYEQYF. The CDR3 nucleotides read TGTGCCAGCAGACCAAAAACAGGGGGCTCCTACGAGCAGTACTTC. Combining the CDR3 with reference TRBV28 and TRBJ2-7 gives the whole variable domain DVKVTQSSRYLVKRTGEKVFLECVQDMDHENMFWYRQDPGLGLRLIYFSYDVKMKEKGDIPEGYSVSREKKERFSLILESASTNQTSMYLCASRPKTGGSYEQYFGPGTRLTVT.

The V and J genes are TRBV18 and TRBJ2-7; unclear D gene. The CDR3 length is 14 residues. Per germline, CDR1 KGHSH and CDR2 LQKENI. The ends were cut back, 6 bases at V and 4 bases at J, with 16 bases in the middle. CDR3 nucleotides: TGTGCCAGCTCCCCCACATCCTACGATTACGAGCAGTACTTC. This sequence encodes CASSPTSYDYEQYF.

CDR3 region: CASSLEAYTGELFF. The CDR3 region has the DNA TGTGCCAGCAGCTTAGAGGCGTATACCGGGGAGCTGTTTTTT. This chain joins TRBV11-3 and TRBJ2-2; D remains unclear. Trimming removed 0 bases from V and 5 bases from J, with 7 bases in between. Per the germline V gene, CDR1 is SGHNT and CDR2 is YENEEA. The CDR3 is 14 amino acids.

The J gene is TRBJ2-7, the V gene TRBV7-2, with TRBD2 matching over 9 bases. With 2 bases clipped from V and 0 bases from J, the junction kept 2 bases outside the gene matches. The CDR3 extends over 15 amino acids. Germline assignment: CDR1 SGHTA and CDR2 FQGNSA. CDR3 nucleotide sequence: TGTGCCAGCAGCTTAAGGACTAGCGACTCCTACGAGCAGTACTTC. Encoded protein: CASSLRTSDSYEQYF.

The chain links TRBV6-1 to TRBJ2-4; TRBD2 matches 9 bases. The V gene end was trimmed by 1 base and the J gene end by 6 bases; junction bases not matched to a gene: 7. This CDR3 comprises 16 residues. Germline V gene data show CDR1 as MNHNS and CDR2 as SASEGT. The CDR3, as DNA: TGTGCCAGCAGTGAAGTTGCGGGGGGGCGGAGAAACATTCAGTACTTC. Translating it yields CASSEVAGGRRNIQYF.

V gene TRBV5-1 combines with J gene TRBJ2-1; 9 bases are shared with TRBD1. CDR3 length equals 16 residues. The germline gives CDR1 SGHRS, CDR2 YFSETQ. V lost 3 bases and J lost 8; bases outside the gene matches: 12. The CDR3 protein is CASSSPSGTGQDEQFF. CDR3 nucleotides: TGCGCCAGCAGCTCCCCATCCGGGACAGGGCAAGATGAGCAGTTCTTC.

The chain combines TRBV7-3 with TRBJ2-1, with a weak D call TRBD2 (6 bases). The V end was cut by 0 bases, the J end by 6 bases, with 9 bases between. This CDR3 has 14 residues. Germline-derived CDR1 and CDR2 are SGHTA and FQGTGA. This CDR3 is CASSLTRGPNEQFF. DNA for the CDR3: TGTGCCAGCAGCTTAACGCGGGGTCCCAATGAGCAGTTCTTC.

This clone was counted only a few times. The V and J genes are TRBV6-5 and TRBJ2-7; no firm D call. V was cut by 6 bases and J by 6 bases, with 15 bases left in between. There are 13 residues in the CDR3. Germline V gene lookup returns CDR1 MNHEY and CDR2 SVGAGI. Here the CDR3 DNA reads TGTGCCAGCAGGGCGACGGGTACCCGCGAGCAGTACTTC. This codes for CASRATGTREQYF.

CDR3 nucleotides: TGTGCCAGCAGCTTGATGTACACCGGGGAGCTGTTTTTT. Amino acids: CASSLMYTGELFF. The J gene is TRBJ2-2, the V gene TRBV5-6; no firm D call. The CDR3 has 13 residues. V was trimmed by 1 base and J by 3 bases, leaving 4 bases between them. Per germline, CDR1 SGHDT and CDR2 YYEEEE.

The rearrangement uses TRBV7-3 and TRBJ2-3; D may be TRBD1 (6 bases). CDR3 size: 12 residues. V was shortened by 4 bases and J by 7 bases, with 9 bases between the two germline ends. In germline, CDR1 is SGHTA, CDR2 FQGTGA. CDR3 sequence reads: CASSSQGHTQYF. CDR3 nucleotide sequence: TGTGCCAGCAGCTCCCAGGGGCATACGCAGTATTTT. The full variable domain, completed using reference TRBV7-3 and TRBJ2-3, is GAGVSQTPSNKVTEKGKYVELRCDPISGHTALYWYRQSLGQGPEFLIYFQGTGAADDSGLPNDRFFAVRPEGSVSTLKIQRTERGDSAVYLCASSSQGHTQYFGPGTRLTVL.

The chain is built from TRBV19 and TRBJ2-2; the D gene is possibly TRBD2 (5 bases). CDR3 length: 14 residues. The germline V gene has CDR1 LNHDA and CDR2 SQIVND (reference sequence). The V and J ends lost 5 bases and 7 bases respectively, with 14 bases between them. CDR3 amino acids: CASSPLTSGGELFF. In DNA, the CDR3 is TGTGCCAGTAGTCCCCTTACGAGCGGCGGGGAGCTGTTTTTT.

J is TRBJ1-1 and V is TRBV4-3; possibly TRBD1 for D (5 bases). Trimming removed 0 bases at V and 6 bases at J, with 11 bases between. The CDR3 is made up of 14 amino acids. Per germline, CDR1 LGHNA and CDR2 YSLEER. CDR3 in DNA: TGCGCCAGCAGCCAAGATAGCGGGGGACCTGAAGCTTTCTTT. It encodes CASSQDSGGPEAFF.

The chain uses TRBV5-4 and TRBJ2-1; 7 nucleotides align to TRBD2. The V and J ends lost 3 bases and 6 bases, in that order; junction bases with no gene match: 15. This CDR3 contains 17 residues. CDR1 and CDR2 from the germline V gene are SGHNT and YYREEE (reference sequence). The CDR3 nucleotides are TGTGCCAGCAGCTGGGGTCCAGGCGACGGGGGGTTCAATGAGCAGTTCTTC. Its protein product is CASSWGPGDGGFNEQFF.

The rearrangement links TRBV6-4 to TRBJ2-7; D may be TRBD1 (7 bases). Trimming took off 4 bases at V and 4 bases at J, with 17 bases between the two ends. The CDR3 extends over 15 amino acids. The V gene's germline CDR1 is MRHNA and CDR2 SNTAGT. DNA of the CDR3: TGTGCCAGCAGTGCAGGCAGGGGGGTACAGTACGAGCAGTACTTC. This encodes CASSAGRGVQYEQYF.

The chain combines TRBV2 with TRBJ1-1; D might be TRBD1 (5 bases). The germline CDR1 and CDR2 sequences are SNHLY and FYNNEI. There are 13 residues in the CDR3. V lost 6 bases to trimming and J lost 4 bases, with 12 bases between them. The DNA of the CDR3 is TGTGCCAGCAGCCTACAGGTCAGCACTGAAGCTTTCTTT. Its translation: CASSLQVSTEAFF.

The V call is TRBV2, the J call TRBJ2-7; tentatively, D is TRBD1 (5 bases). The CDR3 sequence is 14 residues long. V was clipped by 2 bases and J by 1 base, with 9 bases between them. CDR1 and CDR2 from the germline V gene are SNHLY and FYNNEI. Here the CDR3 DNA reads TGTGCCAGCAGTGAAAGAAGGGGATCCTACGAGCAGTACTTC. It encodes CASSERRGSYEQYF.

V is TRBV30 and J is TRBJ1-6; D perhaps matches TRBD1 (6 bases). Trimming removed 3 bases from V and 10 bases from J, with 13 bases in between. The CDR3 is made up of 13 amino acids. Per the germline V gene, CDR1 is GTSNPN and CDR2 is SVGIG (reference sequence). The CDR3 spells CAWSSRGRSPLHF. The DNA for the CDR3 is TGTGCCTGGAGCAGCAGGGGTCGATCACCCCTCCACTTT.